This TCR beta chain appears in the sequencing data of a study of blood T cells in healthy people across ages. A J-beta primer mix and a sample-barcoded 5' primer were used in a second PCR of roughly 7 to 12 cycles. TCRdb independently ran MiXCR on the 5' RACE reads; one entry per CDR3 protein. The repertoire holds 1.5 million to 2 million distinct CDR3 sequences, with approximately 32% as singletons. This CDR3 is built from 16 residues. Trimming removed 2 bases at V and 4 bases at J, with 16 bases between. Germline loops: CDR1 SEHNR, CDR2 FQNEAQ (reference sequence). This clonotype was seen only a few times.

The chain carries TRBV7-9 and TRBJ2-3; perhaps TRBD2 as D (5 bases). Sequencing was carried out using blood. This receptor was identified in a woman aged 30 to 39 in good health. Here the CDR3 DNA reads TGTGCCAGCAGCTTACTCGGCCGGTCGCGGGCAGATACGCAGTATTTT. Encoded protein: CASSLLGRSRADTQYF.